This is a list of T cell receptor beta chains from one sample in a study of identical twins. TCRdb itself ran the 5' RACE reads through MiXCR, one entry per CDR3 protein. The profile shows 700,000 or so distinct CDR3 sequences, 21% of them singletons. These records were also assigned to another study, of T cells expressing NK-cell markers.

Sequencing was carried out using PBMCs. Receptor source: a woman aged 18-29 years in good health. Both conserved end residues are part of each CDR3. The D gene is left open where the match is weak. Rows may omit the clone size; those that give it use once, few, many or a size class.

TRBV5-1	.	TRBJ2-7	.	CASSPLTASYEQYF	TGCGCCAGCAGCCCACTGACAGCGTCCTACGAGCAGTACTTC
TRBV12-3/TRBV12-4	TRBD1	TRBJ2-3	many	CASSTGQGQDTQYF	TGTGCCAGCAGTACCGGACAGGGCCAAGATACGCAGTATTTT
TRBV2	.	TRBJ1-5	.	CASSGWRDQPQHF	TGTGCCAGCAGTGGATGGAGGGATCAGCCCCAGCATTTT
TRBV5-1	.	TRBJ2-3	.	CASSLDYDTQYF	TGCGCCAGCAGCTTGGACTACGATACGCAGTATTTT
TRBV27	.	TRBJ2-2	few	CASTPGGGTGELFF	TGTGCCAGCACCCCCGGTGGCGGCACCGGGGAGCTGTTTTTT
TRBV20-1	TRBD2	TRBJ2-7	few	CSAGRLAGLYEQYF	TGCAGTGCGGGGAGACTAGCGGGACTCTACGAGCAGTACTTC
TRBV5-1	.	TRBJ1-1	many	CASSVREATEAFF	TGCGCCAGCTCTGTACGGGAGGCCACTGAAGCTTTCTTT
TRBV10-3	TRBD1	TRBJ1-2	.	CAISESGGAGDGYTF	TGTGCCATCAGTGAGTCAGGGGGCGCCGGAGATGGCTACACCTTC
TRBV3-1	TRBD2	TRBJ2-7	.	CASSQLGLAGNEQYF	TGTGCCAGCAGCCAACTAGGACTAGCGGGGAACGAGCAGTACTTC
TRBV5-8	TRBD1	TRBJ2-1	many	CASSWGQGGYNEQFF	TGTGCCAGCAGCTGGGGACAGGGTGGATACAATGAGCAGTTCTTC
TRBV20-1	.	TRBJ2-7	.	CSARGQGEGDEQYF	TGCAGTGCTAGAGGCCAGGGTGAGGGGGACGAGCAGTACTTC
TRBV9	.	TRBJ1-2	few	CASSVVGYGYTF	TGTGCCAGCAGCGTAGTAGGCTATGGCTACACCTTC
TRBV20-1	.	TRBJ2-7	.	CSARDPAGFTYEQYF	TGCAGTGCTAGAGATCCGGCCGGGTTCACCTACGAGCAGTACTTC
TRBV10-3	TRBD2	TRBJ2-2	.	CATHGGGYTGELFF	TGTGCCACCCACGGGGGGGGCTACACCGGGGAGCTGTTTTTT
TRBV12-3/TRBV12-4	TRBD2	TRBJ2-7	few	CASSLWSSGTYEQYF	TGTGCCAGCAGTTTATGGTCTAGCGGAACCTACGAGCAGTACTTC
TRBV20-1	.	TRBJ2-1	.	CSAQGLGTEQFF	TGCAGTGCCCAGGGCCTAGGGACAGAGCAGTTCTTC
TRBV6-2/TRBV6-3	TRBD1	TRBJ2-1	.	CASSYGDRDTNEQFF	TGTGCCAGCAGTTATGGAGACAGGGACACAAATGAGCAGTTCTTC
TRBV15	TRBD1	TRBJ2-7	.	CATSRARTGDLYEQYF	TGTGCCACCAGCAGAGCGCGAACAGGGGATTTATACGAGCAGTACTTC
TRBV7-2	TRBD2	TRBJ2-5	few	CASSPRLAQETQYF	TGTGCCAGCAGCCCCCGACTAGCGCAAGAGACCCAGTACTTC
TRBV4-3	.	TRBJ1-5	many	CASSQGIRQTGDQPQHF	TGCGCCAGCAGCCAAGGAATAAGACAGACGGGGGATCAGCCCCAGCATTTT
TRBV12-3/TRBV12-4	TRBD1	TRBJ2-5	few	CASSYRGPQYF	TGTGCCAGCAGTTACAGGGGTCCCCAGTACTTC
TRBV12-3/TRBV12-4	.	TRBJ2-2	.	CASSLVRLNTGELFF	TGTGCCAGCAGTTTAGTCAGATTGAACACCGGGGAGCTGTTTTTT
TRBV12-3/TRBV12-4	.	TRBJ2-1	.	CASSLKEVLYYNEQFF	TGTGCCAGCAGTTTAAAGGAGGTCCTTTACTACAATGAGCAGTTCTTC
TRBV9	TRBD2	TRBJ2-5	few	CASSDVAGYQETQYF	TGTGCCAGCAGCGATGTAGCGGGCTACCAAGAGACCCAGTACTTC
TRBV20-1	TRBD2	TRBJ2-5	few	CSAREASGGGETQYF	TGCAGTGCTAGAGAGGCTAGCGGGGGAGGAGAGACCCAGTACTTC
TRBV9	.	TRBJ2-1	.	CASSGTGGGAFKDEQFF	TGTGCCAGCAGCGGAACAGGGGGGGGGGCGTTTAAGGATGAGCAGTTCTTC
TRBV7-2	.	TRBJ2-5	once	CASSSPTQETQYF	TGTGCCAGCAGCTCTCCCACCCAAGAGACCCAGTACTTC
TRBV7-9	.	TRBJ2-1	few	CASSLEGIADNEQFF	TGTGCCAGCAGCTTAGAGGGTATTGCGGACAATGAGCAGTTCTTC
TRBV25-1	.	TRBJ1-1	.	CASTGTASNEAFF	TGTGCCAGTACCGGGACGGCTAGCAATGAAGCTTTCTTT
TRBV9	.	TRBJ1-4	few	CASSPGVRNEKLFF	TGTGCCAGCAGCCCTGGGGTGAGGAATGAAAAACTGTTTTTT
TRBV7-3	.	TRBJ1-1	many	CASSLRRADRTEAFF	TGTGCCAGCAGCCTAAGGAGGGCCGATAGGACTGAAGCTTTCTTT
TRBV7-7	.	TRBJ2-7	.	CASSPGPKGDYEQYF	TGTGCTAGCAGCCCGGGGCCAAAGGGGGACTACGAGCAGTACTTC
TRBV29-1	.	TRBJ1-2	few	CSVEGREDGYTF	TGCAGCGTTGAAGGCAGGGAGGATGGCTACACCTTC
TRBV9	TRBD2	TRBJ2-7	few	CASSVGTSGVEEQYF	TGTGCCAGCAGCGTCGGGACTAGCGGGGTTGAGGAGCAGTACTTC
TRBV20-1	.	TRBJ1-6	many	CSARDQMGPLHF	TGCAGTGCTAGAGATCAGATGGGACCCCTCCACTTT
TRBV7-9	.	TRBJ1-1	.	CASSQRVSGTEAFF	TGTGCCAGCAGCCAACGGGTTTCGGGAACTGAAGCTTTCTTT
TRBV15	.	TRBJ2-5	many	CATSRKTGEGTQYF	TGTGCCACCAGTCGGAAGACAGGGGAGGGGACCCAGTACTTC
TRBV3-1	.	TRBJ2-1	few	CASSQGWLANEQFF	TGTGCCAGCAGCCAAGGTTGGTTGGCGAATGAGCAGTTCTTC
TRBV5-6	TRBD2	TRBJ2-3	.	CASSPYAGADTQYF	TGTGCCAGCAGCCCCTATGCGGGGGCAGATACGCAGTATTTT